Listed below are T cell receptor beta chains from one sample, sequenced in a study of CD8+CD57+ T cells in acquired aplastic anemia. A single record per CDR3 protein comes from TCRdb applying MiXCR to the reads. The data show some 170,000 distinct CDR3 sequences, 40% to 55% seen once. The sequenced material came from sorted CD4+, CD8+, or CD8+CD57+ T cells (not recorded which) from PBMCs. Every receptor here comes from a human donor with aplastic anemia. Both conserved end residues are part of each CDR3. A D gene is named only where the DNA matches it firmly. Part of the rows lack a size; the others show once, few, many or a class for expanded clones.

clone_size j_call d_call v_call cdr3_aa cdr3_nt
many TRBJ2-7 TRBD2 TRBV5-8 CASSKTTSGGYEQYF TGTGCCAGCAGCAAAACGACTAGCGGGGGCTACGAGCAGTACTTC
. TRBJ2-1 . TRBV7-9 CASSSGVREQFF TGTGCCAGCAGTTCAGGGGTGCGTGAGCAGTTCTTC
. TRBJ2-3 . TRBV30 CAWSGITDTQYF TGTGCCTGGAGTGGAATCACAGATACGCAGTATTTT
few TRBJ1-3 . TRBV18 CASSEASGNTIYF TGTGCCAGCTCAGAAGCCTCTGGAAACACCATATATTTT
. TRBJ2-3 TRBD2 TRBV25-1 CASSDPSGRAPDTQYF TGTGCCAGCAGTGATCCAAGCGGGAGGGCCCCAGATACGCAGTATTTT
. TRBJ1-2 . TRBV25-1 CASSDPTPSYGYTF TGTGCCAGCAGTGATCCTACGCCGTCCTATGGCTACACCTTC
. TRBJ2-7 . TRBV28 CASSSSSGPYEQYF TGTGCCAGCAGTTCCTCGAGCGGACCCTACGAGCAGTACTTC
few TRBJ1-6 . TRBV19 CASSIAGRGNSPLHF TGTGCCAGTAGTATAGCGGGGAGGGGTAATTCACCCCTCCACTTT
many TRBJ2-1 TRBD2 TRBV20-1 CSARAYGTSGGANEQFF TGCAGTGCTAGAGCTTACGGGACTAGCGGGGGGGCCAATGAGCAGTTCTTC
. TRBJ1-6 . TRBV25-1 CASSGSGTVNSPLHF TGTGCCAGCAGTGGATCCGGGACGGTTAATTCACCCCTCCACTTT
many TRBJ2-1 TRBD1 TRBV7-9 CASTQTGGTYNEQFF TGTGCCAGCACACAGACAGGGGGCACCTACAATGAGCAGTTCTTC
many TRBJ2-1 . TRBV2 CASSEGYRVDEQFF TGTGCCAGCAGTGAAGGGTACAGGGTCGATGAGCAGTTCTTC
. TRBJ2-1 . TRBV15 CATSRGGETQYNEQFF TGTGCCACCAGCAGAGGTGGGGAGACCCAGTACAATGAGCAGTTCTTC
. TRBJ2-6 TRBD1 TRBV6-1 CASSRTGGRYSGANVLTF TGTGCCAGCAGTCGTACAGGGGGCAGGTACTCTGGGGCCAACGTCCTGACTTTC
. TRBJ2-7 . TRBV15 CATSSFLGSSYEQYF TGTGCCACCAGCAGTTTTCTCGGGAGTTCCTACGAGCAGTACTTC
many TRBJ2-7 TRBD2 TRBV7-8 CASSPVGPGGSSYEQYF TGTGCCAGCAGCCCAGTGGGGCCGGGAGGGAGCTCCTACGAGCAGTACTTC
many TRBJ1-1 . TRBV19 CASSGSGGTEAFF TGTGCCAGTAGTGGATCCGGGGGGACTGAAGCTTTCTTT
. TRBJ2-1 . TRBV11-1 CASSFEKSSYNEQFF TGTGCCAGCAGCTTTGAGAAAAGCTCCTACAATGAGCAGTTCTTC
. TRBJ2-5 TRBD1 TRBV29-1 CSSSTGVQETQYF TGCAGCAGTTCAACAGGGGTTCAAGAGACCCAGTACTTC
many TRBJ1-3 . TRBV7-8 CASSLASSGAFGNTIYF TGTGCCAGCAGCTTAGCTTCTTCGGGGGCATTCGGAAACACCATATATTTT
few TRBJ2-5 TRBD2 TRBV15 CATSLRGGRETQYF TGTGCCACCAGCCTCCGCGGGGGGAGAGAGACCCAGTACTTC
. TRBJ1-1 . TRBV24-1 CATSDLRGLNTEAFF TGTGCCACCAGTGATTTGAGGGGACTTAACACTGAAGCTTTCTTT
. TRBJ2-3 TRBD1 TRBV20-1 CSANRQGQTDTQYF TGCAGTGCTAATCGACAGGGACAGACAGATACGCAGTATTTT
many TRBJ2-2 . TRBV5-6 CASSLYQLSAGELFF TGTGCCAGCAGCTTGTATCAGCTGAGCGCCGGGGAGCTGTTTTTT
. TRBJ1-6 . TRBV25-1 CASSGRGAQDNSPLHF TGTGCCAGCAGTGGGAGGGGGGCTCAGGATAATTCACCCCTCCACTTT
. TRBJ2-7 . TRBV5-1 CASSLAEDRYEQYF TGCGCCAGCAGCTTGGCCGAGGATAGGTACGAGCAGTACTTC
. TRBJ2-5 TRBD1 TRBV6-1 CASSKDRGGEAQYF TGTGCCAGCAGTAAGGACAGGGGAGGAGAGGCCCAGTACTTC
. TRBJ1-1 . TRBV6-5 CASSYLKGGTFF TGTGCCAGCAGTTACTTGAAGGGTGGGACTTTCTTT
many TRBJ1-6 TRBD1 TRBV2 CASRGDRGIYNSPLHF TGTGCCAGCAGAGGGGACAGGGGCATATATAATTCACCCCTCCACTTT
. TRBJ2-2 . TRBV6-2/TRBV6-3 CASNYGDTGELFF TGTGCCAGCAACTACGGGGACACCGGGGAGCTGTTTTTT
once TRBJ2-5 . TRBV10-1 CASSEGARETQYF TGCGCCAGCAGTGAGGGGGCGCGGGAGACCCAGTACTTC
medium-sized TRBJ2-2 . TRBV5-1 CASREEGSNTGELFF TGCGCCAGCAGGGAAGAGGGATCTAACACCGGGGAGCTGTTTTTT
. TRBJ2-7 . TRBV19 CASSNGGTIYEQYF TGTGCCAGTAGTAATGGCGGGACGATCTACGAGCAGTACTTC
few TRBJ2-7 . TRBV12-3/TRBV12-4 CASSTGVRRQYF TGTGCCAGCAGCACTGGAGTGCGCAGGCAGTACTTC
. TRBJ2-5 . TRBV7-6 CASSLEGRSETQYF TGTGCCAGCAGCTTAGAGGGGCGTTCGGAGACCCAGTACTTC
many TRBJ1-6 TRBD1 TRBV20-1 CSARDTQGLGGSPLHF TGCAGTGCTAGAGATACACAGGGGTTGGGAGGTTCACCCCTCCACTTT
many TRBJ2-5 TRBD1 TRBV9 CASSVGGGQGFETQYF TGTGCCAGCAGCGTAGGGGGCGGACAGGGATTTGAGACCCAGTACTTC
. TRBJ1-1 . TRBV4-1 CASSRVRDILSGAFF TGCGCCAGCAGCCGCGTCCGGGACATACTGAGTGGAGCTTTCTTT
. TRBJ2-2 . TRBV29-1 CSALQGPTGELFF TGCAGCGCATTACAGGGACCCACCGGGGAGCTGTTTTTT
. TRBJ1-5 TRBD1 TRBV25-1 CASSAQDRVSNQPQHF TGTGCCAGCAGTGCCCAGGACAGGGTCTCCAATCAGCCCCAGCATTTT
. TRBJ1-1 . TRBV10-3 CAISESGQNTEAFF TGTGCCATCAGTGAGTCAGGCCAGAACACTGAAGCTTTCTTT
. TRBJ1-5 . TRBV10-1 CAISESSQAQETQHF TGTGCCATCAGTGAGTCGAGTCAGGCCCAAGAGACCCAGCATTTT
many TRBJ2-1 TRBD2 TRBV20-1 CSASLLGLAGGSYNEQFF TGCAGTGCTAGCCTCTTAGGACTAGCGGGGGGTTCCTACAATGAGCAGTTCTTC
. TRBJ2-3 . TRBV7-9 CASSFAREVGTQYF TGTGCCAGCAGCTTCGCCAGGGAGGTCGGTACGCAGTATTTT
many TRBJ2-1 . TRBV20-1 CSAEPQFGEQFF TGCAGTGCCGAGCCACAGTTCGGTGAGCAGTTCTTC
. TRBJ1-1 . TRBV7-6 CASSRDLPEAFF TGTGCCAGCAGCAGGGACTTGCCTGAAGCTTTCTTT
. TRBJ2-7 TRBD2 TRBV5-1 CASRSSGGSYEQYF TGCGCCAGCCGTTCTAGCGGGGGTTCCTACGAGCAGTACTTC
. TRBJ1-2 . TRBV7-3 CASSPRGRGEGYTF TGTGCCAGCAGCCCACGGGGTAGGGGCGAAGGCTACACCTTC
many TRBJ2-3 . TRBV20-1 CSADEGGTDTQYF TGCAGTGCTGACGAAGGAGGGACAGATACGCAGTATTTT
. TRBJ2-2 TRBD1 TRBV29-1 CSFRGPRNTGELFF TGCAGCTTCAGGGGGCCCCGGAACACCGGGGAGCTGTTTTTT
. TRBJ1-1 . TRBV29-1 CSVEVSPNTGASF TGCAGCGTTGAAGTTTCCCCGAACACTGGAGCTTCCTTT
once TRBJ1-1 . TRBV20-1 CSGGRTGNTEAFF TGCAGTGGAGGGAGAACAGGGAACACTGAAGCTTTCTTT
. TRBJ2-7 TRBD1 TRBV6-5 CASSSFRTGRYEQYF TGTGCCAGCAGTTCATTCAGGACAGGGCGCTACGAGCAGTACTTC
many TRBJ1-2 . TRBV10-3 CAIRVPLAENYGYTF TGTGCCATCAGGGTCCCCTTGGCGGAGAACTATGGCTACACCTTC